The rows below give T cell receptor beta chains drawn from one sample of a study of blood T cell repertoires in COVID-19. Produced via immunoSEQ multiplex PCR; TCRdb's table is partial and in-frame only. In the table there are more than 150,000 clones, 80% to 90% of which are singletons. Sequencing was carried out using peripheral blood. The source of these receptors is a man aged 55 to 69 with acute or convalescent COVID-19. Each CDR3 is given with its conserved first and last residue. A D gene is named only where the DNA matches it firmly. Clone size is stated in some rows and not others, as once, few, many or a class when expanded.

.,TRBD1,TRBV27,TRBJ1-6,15,TGTGCCAGCAGGTCGGACAGGGCCTATAATTCACCCCTCCACTTT,CASRSDRAYNSPLHF
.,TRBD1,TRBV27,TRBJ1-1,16,TGTGCCAGCAGACCTAATCCGGGACAGGGGAACACTGAAGCTTTCTTT,CASRPNPGQGNTEAFF
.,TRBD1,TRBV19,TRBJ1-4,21,TGTGCCAGTAGCCTTCAAACAGGGGGCGTATCTCTGTCTTCCCGTAATGAAAAACTGTTTTTT,CASSLQTGGVSLSSRNEKLFF
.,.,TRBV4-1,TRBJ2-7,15,TGCGCCAGCAGCCTTCGGGACACCGAATCCTACGAGCAGTACTTC,CASSLRDTESYEQYF
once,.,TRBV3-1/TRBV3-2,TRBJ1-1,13,TGTGCCAGCAGCCCCTGGGCCAACACTGAAGCTTTCTTT,CASSPWANTEAFF
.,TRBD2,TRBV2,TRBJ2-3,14,TGTGCCAGCTCCCAGCGGACTAGCGTTGATACGCAGTATTTT,CASSQRTSVDTQYF
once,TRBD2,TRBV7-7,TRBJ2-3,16,TGTGCTAGCAGCTCCCGACTAGCGGGGGGACCAGATACGCAGTATTTT,CASSSRLAGGPDTQYF
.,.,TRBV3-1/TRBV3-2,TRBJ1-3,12,TGTGCCAGCAGCCCGTCCGGAAACACCATATATTTT,CASSPSGNTIYF
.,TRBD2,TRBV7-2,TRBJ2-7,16,TGTGCCAGCAGCTTACTGGCGGGGGGGGGTATGGACGAGCAGTACTTC,CASSLLAGGGMDEQYF
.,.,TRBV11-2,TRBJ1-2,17,TGTGCCAGCAGCCCTACAACGGGGGGTACTACTAACTATGGCTACACCTTC,CASSPTTGGTTNYGYTF
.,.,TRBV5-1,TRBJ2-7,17,TGCGCCAGCAGCTCCCGGGCAGGGGCCCAAATTTCCTACGAGCAGTACTTC,CASSSRAGAQISYEQYF
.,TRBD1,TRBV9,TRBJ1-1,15,TGTGCCAGCAGTGGTGAGAGGACAGGTGGCACTGAAGCTTTCTTT,CASSGERTGGTEAFF
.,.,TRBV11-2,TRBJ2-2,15,TGTGCCAGCAGCTTAGCAGGGTATGGGACCGGGGAGCTGTTTTTT,CASSLAGYGTGELFF
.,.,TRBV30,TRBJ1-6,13,TGTGCCTGGAGTGTACAATATAATTCACCCCTCCACTTT,CAWSVQYNSPLHF
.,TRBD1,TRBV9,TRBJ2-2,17,TGTGCCAGCAGCGTAGCCGAACAGGGGGCGAACACCGGGGAGCTGTTTTTT,CASSVAEQGANTGELFF
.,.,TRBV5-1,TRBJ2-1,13,TGCGCCAGCAGCTTGGGGCAGTACAATGAGCAGTTCTTC,CASSLGQYNEQFF
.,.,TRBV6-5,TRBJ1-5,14,TGTGCCAGCAGACTGACAGGCGAAAATCAGCCCCAGCATTTT,CASRLTGENQPQHF
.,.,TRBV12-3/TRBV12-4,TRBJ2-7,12,TGTGCCAGCAGTTTGCCCGGGATCGAGCAGTACTTC,CASSLPGIEQYF
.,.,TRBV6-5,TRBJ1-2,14,TGTGCCAGCGGGGAGACACTGACCTTCTATGGCTACACCTTC,CASGETLTFYGYTF
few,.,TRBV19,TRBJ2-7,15,TGTGCCAGTAGTCACGAGGGACTCTCTCCCTACGAGCAGTACTTC,CASSHEGLSPYEQYF
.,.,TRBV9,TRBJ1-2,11,TGTGCCAGCAGCGAAGGGGTTGGCTACACCTTC,CASSEGVGYTF
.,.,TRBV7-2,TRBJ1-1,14,TGTGCCAGCAGTTCCAAAGCCACGAACACTGAAGCTTTCTTT,CASSSKATNTEAFF
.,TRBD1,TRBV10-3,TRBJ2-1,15,TGTGCCATCAGTGACTCCAAAGGGGGCAACGATGAGCAGTTCTTC,CAISDSKGGNDEQFF
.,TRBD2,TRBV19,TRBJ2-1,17,TGTGCCAGTAAAACGGGGACTAGCGGGGGGAGGGGCAATGAGCAGTTCTTC,CASKTGTSGGRGNEQFF
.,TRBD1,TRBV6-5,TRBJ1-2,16,TGTGCCAGCAGTTACTCCCGGACAGGGAGGCTTGATGGCTACACCTTC,CASSYSRTGRLDGYTF
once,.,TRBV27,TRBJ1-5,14,TGTGCCAGAAGCGGGGGTTCTCAAATCCAGCCCCAGCATTTT,CARSGGSQIQPQHF
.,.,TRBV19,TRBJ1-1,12,TGTGCCAGTAGTATAGGTGACAGGGAAGCTTTCTTT,CASSIGDREAFF
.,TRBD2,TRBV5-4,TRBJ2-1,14,TGTGCCAGCAGCTTAGCGGGGGCCTGGGATGAGCAGTTCTTC,CASSLAGAWDEQFF
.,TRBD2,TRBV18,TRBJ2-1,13,TGTGCCAGCTCACCCGGGGGGGGCAATGAGCAGTTCTTC,CASSPGGGNEQFF
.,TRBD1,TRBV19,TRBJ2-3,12,TGTGCCAGCGACAGGGGTGGCGATACGCAGTATTTT,CASDRGGDTQYF
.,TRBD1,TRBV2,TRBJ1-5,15,TGTGCCAGCAGTGATTGGGGACAGGGCAATCAGCCCCAGCATTTT,CASSDWGQGNQPQHF
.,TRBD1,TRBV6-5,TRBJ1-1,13,TGTGCCAGCAGTTACGAGACAGGGGCTGAAGCTTTCTTT,CASSYETGAEAFF
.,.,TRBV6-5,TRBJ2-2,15,TGTGCCAGCAGTATAGACAGAGGTCGGACCGGGGAGCTGTTTTTT,CASSIDRGRTGELFF